Below are 32 T cell receptor beta chains sequenced from a single sample in a study of shared clonotypes between healthy human individuals. Method: immunoSEQ multiplex PCR; TCRdb's copy keeps in-frame clones and lacks some. The sample records roughly 2,500,000 clones, roughly 93% being singletons. Sequencing was done on a sample of naive CD4+ T cells from PBMCs. As for subset: CD45RA+ positively selected. The receptors were gathered from a man aged 18-30 years in good health. Some clones in this sample may be carry-over from other donors' samples.

This chain uses TRBV11-2 with TRBJ2-7; D is unresolved. V lost 5 bases and J lost 2, with 22 bases in between. The CDR3 is 17 residues long. CDR1 and CDR2 (germline): SGHAT, FQNNGV. The CDR3 sequence: CASSPPGLGGRPYEQYF. The CDR3 nucleotides read TGTGCCAGCAGCCCCCCAGGTCTGGGCGGCAGACCCTACGAGCAGTACTTC.

The chain couples TRBV5-4 to TRBJ1-3, with a weak D call TRBD1 (5 bases). V gave up 4 bases and J gave up 0 bases, with 14 bases separating them. This CDR3 region has 16 residues. Germline V gene data show CDR1 as SGHNT and CDR2 as YYREEE (reference sequence). CDR3 coding DNA: TGTGCCAGCAGCCTCGGGGCGGGCCACTCTGGAAACACCATATATTTT. Translation gives CASSLGAGHSGNTIYF. The variable domain in full, with the rest retrieved from reference TRBV5-4 and TRBJ1-3, is ETGVTQSPTHLIKTRGQQVTLRCSSQSGHNTVSWYQQALGQGPQFIFQYYREEENGRGNFPPRFSGLQFPNYSSELNVNALELDDSALYLCASSLGAGHSGNTIYFGEGSWLTVV.

This rearrangement joins TRBV28 to TRBJ1-2; possibly TRBD1 for D (5 bases). The CDR3 is made up of 15 amino acids. Germline V gives CDR1 MDHEN, CDR2 SYDVKM. Trimming stripped 4 bases from V and 3 bases from J, with 15 bases between. As DNA, the CDR3 is TGTGCCAGCAGTTCGGGGGGGTCGGGAGACTATGGCTACACCTTC. Its protein is CASSSGGSGDYGYTF.

The rearrangement links TRBV5-4 to TRBJ1-2; D ambiguous. Germline V CDR1 and CDR2: SGHNT, YYREEE (reference sequence). The length of the CDR3 is 13 residues. Trimming removed 4 bases at V and 8 bases at J, with 15 bases between. CDR3 in DNA: TGTGCCAGCAGCCTAGCCACCGGATGGGGCTACACCTTC. This sequence encodes CASSLATGWGYTF. The full variable domain, rest sourced from reference TRBV5-4 and TRBJ1-2, is ETGVTQSPTHLIKTRGQQVTLRCSSQSGHNTVSWYQQALGQGPQFIFQYYREEENGRGNFPPRFSGLQFPNYSSELNVNALELDDSALYLCASSLATGWGYTFGSGTRLTVV.

As concerns this clone: Within the sample, other DNA sequences also encode this same CDR3. The gene calls are TRBV5-1 and TRBJ1-2; a weak D match, TRBD1 (6 bases). The CDR3 contains 14 residues. Trimming shortened V by 0 bases and J by 3 bases, and 9 bases separated the two germline ends. CDR1 SGHRS and CDR2 YFSETQ come from the germline V gene. CDR3 sequence reads: CASSLGGQDYGYTF. The CDR3 nucleotides read TGCGCCAGCAGCTTGGGGGGACAAGACTATGGCTACACCTTC.

The chain has TRBV7-3 and TRBJ1-1; the D is unclear. The CDR3 has 15 residues. CDR1 and CDR2 (germline): SGHTA, FQGTGA. Trimming cost V 5 bases and J 1 base, with 14 bases left between them. DNA for the CDR3: TGTGCCAGCAGCCCGCTGGGTGCGGGGAACACTGAAGCTTTCTTT. It encodes CASSPLGAGNTEAFF.

CDR3 loop: CASSPTGARPEAFF. In nucleotides, the CDR3 is TGTGCCAGCAGCCCGACAGGGGCGAGGCCTGAAGCTTTCTTT. This chain links TRBV5-5 with TRBJ1-1; 8 nucleotides match TRBD1. CDR3 length: 14 amino acids. The germline gives CDR1 SGHKS, CDR2 YYEKEE (reference sequence). Trimming cost V 4 bases and J 6 bases; bases outside gene matches: 8. The variable domain in full, with the rest retrieved from reference TRBV5-5 and TRBJ1-1, is DAGVTQSPTHLIKTRGQQVTLRCSPISGHKSVSWYQQVLGQGPQFIFQYYEKEERGRGNFPDRFSARQFPNYSSELNVNALLLGDSALYLCASSPTGARPEAFFGQGTRLTVV.

This rearrangement joins TRBV27 to TRBJ1-1; no firm D call. Germline loops: CDR1 MNHEY, CDR2 SMNVEV (reference sequence). The CDR3 sequence is 13 residues long. Trimming left V 6 bases short and J 1 base short, with 9 bases between. CDR3 nucleotide sequence: TGTGCCAGCAGGGTTCCAGGGAACACTGAAGCTTTCTTT. This encodes CASRVPGNTEAFF.

V and J are TRBV19 and TRBJ2-3; possibly TRBD2 for D (6 bases). Trimming removed 4 bases from V and 1 base from J, with 18 bases in between. The V gene's germline CDR1 is LNHDA and CDR2 SQIVND (reference sequence). The CDR3 has 17 amino acids. The CDR3 bases are TGTGCCAGTAGTACTCAAGTCAAGGTAGCGGGCACAGATACGCAGTATTTT. It translates to CASSTQVKVAGTDTQYF.

The chain employs TRBV27 and TRBJ2-3; weak D call: TRBD2 (7 bases). The ends were cut back, 5 bases at V and 2 bases at J, with 26 bases in the middle. The CDR3 loop spans 19 amino acids. Germline V gene data show CDR1 as MNHEY and CDR2 as SMNVEV (reference sequence). In DNA form, the CDR3 reads TGTGCCAGCAGTCTAAGGGGAGGGGCGGGCCGGGGGCACACAGATACGCAGTATTTT. Amino acids: CASSLRGGAGRGHTDTQYF.

Of note for this clone: This specimen includes other DNA sequences encoding the same CDR3. This chain uses TRBV20-1 with TRBJ1-2, with D uncertain. Trimming stripped 3 bases from V and 7 bases from J, with 3 bases between. Germline values: CDR1 DFQATT, CDR2 SNEGSKA (reference sequence). The CDR3 is made up of 9 amino acids. CDR3 DNA sequence: TGCAGTGCTAGCCCTGGCTACACCTTC. Protein sequence: CSASPGYTF.

V and J are TRBV27 and TRBJ2-3; 9 bases align to TRBD2. Unmatched junction bases numbered 5, after V lost 6 bases and J lost 1 base. Germline CDR1 MNHEY, CDR2 SMNVEV (reference sequence). This CDR3 is 15 amino acids long. This CDR3 is CASRALAGRTDTQYF. The CDR3 DNA sequence: TGTGCCAGCAGGGCCCTAGCGGGACGCACAGATACGCAGTATTTT.

The V gene is TRBV5-4, the J gene TRBJ2-2; tentatively, D is TRBD1 or TRBD2 (5 bases each). V was cut by 3 bases and J by 0 bases, with 12 bases left in between. Germline CDR1 SGHNT, CDR2 YYREEE (reference sequence). This CDR3 has 16 amino acids. The CDR3 sequence: CASSSIGTANTGELFF. For the CDR3, the DNA is TGTGCCAGCAGCTCGATCGGGACCGCGAACACCGGGGAGCTGTTTTTT.

This sequence joins TRBV10-3 and TRBJ2-7; D not certain. This CDR3 spans 15 amino acids. Germline V gene data show CDR1 as ENHRY and CDR2 as SYGVKD. V lost 6 bases and J lost 2, with 17 bases in between. DNA for the CDR3: TGTGCCATCAGAAAAACCTCCCGAGATGCCTACGAGCAGTACTTC. Amino acid sequence: CAIRKTSRDAYEQYF.

The chain links TRBV19 to TRBJ2-1; D perhaps matches TRBD2 (5 bases). This CDR3 spans 16 amino acids. The V and J ends lost 8 bases and 2 bases respectively, with 19 bases between them. Germline V gene lookup returns CDR1 LNHDA and CDR2 SQIVND (reference sequence). This CDR3 is CASRPTGVSTYNEQFF. Here the CDR3 DNA reads TGTGCCAGTCGGCCAACCGGGGTATCGACCTACAATGAGCAGTTCTTC.

This chain uses TRBV9 with TRBJ2-7; a possible D gene is TRBD1 (7 bases). V was clipped by 2 bases and J by 2 bases, with 20 bases between them. CDR1 and CDR2 (germline): SGDLS, YYNGEE. The CDR3 consists of 17 residues. The CDR3 here is CASSVGSRGDGTYEQYF. The CDR3, as DNA: TGTGCCAGCAGCGTGGGAAGCAGGGGGGATGGAACCTACGAGCAGTACTTC.

The rearrangement links TRBV4-3 to TRBJ1-2; D unresolved. The CDR3 sequence is 13 residues long. The V gene lost 2 bases and the J gene lost 3 bases, with 7 bases spanning the gap. The germline V gene encodes CDR1 LGHNA and CDR2 YSLEER. Here the CDR3 reads CASSQIGDYGYTF. In DNA form, the CDR3 reads TGCGCCAGCAGCCAAATTGGGGACTATGGCTACACCTTC.

The V call is TRBV5-4, the J call TRBJ2-2; D is ambiguous. The germline V gene encodes CDR1 SGHNT and CDR2 YYREEE (reference sequence). V was cut by 0 bases and J by 0 bases, with 12 bases left in between. CDR3 length equals 17 residues. Here the CDR3 reads CASSLGPARSNTGELFF. The CDR3 nucleotides are TGTGCCAGCAGCTTGGGACCCGCACGTTCGAACACCGGGGAGCTGTTTTTT.

The V gene is TRBV6-5, the J gene TRBJ2-7, with unresolved D. Germline V gene data show CDR1 as MNHEY and CDR2 as SVGAGI. The CDR3 runs 11 residues. Trimming removed 2 bases at V and 3 bases at J, with 2 bases between. CDR3 amino acids: CASSYHYEQYF. The CDR3 DNA reads as TGTGCCAGCAGTTACCACTACGAGCAGTACTTC.

The rearrangement joins TRBV5-1 to TRBJ1-1, with D tentatively TRBD1 (6 bases). The germline CDR1 and CDR2 sequences are SGHRS and YFSETQ. The length of the CDR3 is 14 residues. V lost 4 bases to trimming and J lost 5 bases, with 15 bases between them. CDR3 sequence reads: CASSRTVSNTEAFF. The CDR3 DNA sequence: TGCGCCAGCAGCCGGACAGTAAGTAATACTGAAGCTTTCTTT.

The chain recombines TRBV11-3 with TRBJ2-5; a weak D match, TRBD2 (6 bases). Germline assignment: CDR1 SGHNT and CDR2 YENEEA. The CDR3 spans 14 residues. Trimming stripped 0 bases from V and 6 bases from J, with 11 bases between. CDR3 sequence: CASSLDYGRQTQYF. The CDR3 nucleotides read TGTGCCAGCAGCTTAGATTACGGGAGACAGACCCAGTACTTC.

A note on this clone: Distinct nucleotide sequences in the sample also encode this CDR3. The CDR3 DNA sequence: TGTGCCAGCAGCTTGGGACAGGGAAATGAGCAGTTCTTC. Its translation is CASSLGQGNEQFF. The J gene is TRBJ2-1, the V gene TRBV7-9, with 9 bases that match TRBD1. This CDR3 spans 13 amino acids. Germline assignment: CDR1 SEHNR and CDR2 FQNEAQ (reference sequence). Trimming took 3 bases from V and 7 from J; bases not matched to a gene: 1.

This clone occurred once. The chain carries TRBV7-8 and TRBJ2-1, with D perhaps assigned TRBD1 or TRBD2 (5 bases each). Germline values: CDR1 SGHVS, CDR2 FQNEAQ. The CDR3 covers 14 residues. Trimming pared 7 bases from V and 2 bases from J, leaving 12 bases between. CDR3 in amino acids: CASIPGPTYNEQFF. The DNA of the CDR3 is TGTGCCAGCATCCCGGGACCCACCTACAATGAGCAGTTCTTC.

Worth noting for this clone: Other DNA sequences of this sample code for an identical CDR3. The chain links TRBV7-9 to TRBJ2-5; no definite D call. V lost 3 bases to trimming and J lost 5 bases, with 1 base between them. This CDR3 has 10 residues. CDR1 SEHNR and CDR2 FQNEAQ come from the germline V gene (reference sequence). In nucleotides, the CDR3 is TGTGCCAGCAGCTTCGAGACCCAGTACTTC. This sequence encodes CASSFETQYF.

V gene TRBV28 combines with J gene TRBJ2-7, with D possibly TRBD1 on 5 matching bases. This CDR3 has 14 residues. The V end was cut by 6 bases, the J end by 6 bases, with 18 bases between. CDR1 and CDR2 (germline): MDHEN, SYDVKM. CDR3 sequence reads: CASSRRQRTAEQYF. The DNA of the CDR3 is TGTGCCAGCAGCCGTAGACAGCGCACGGCCGAGCAGTACTTC.

The chain recombines TRBV6-4 with TRBJ2-7; 9 nucleotides align to TRBD2. Germline V gene sequence: CDR1 MRHNA, CDR2 SNTAGT. The trim removed 0 bases at V and 3 bases at J, leaving 3 bases unmatched. The CDR3 spans 15 residues. The CDR3 protein is CASSDSLAGIYEQYF. The CDR3 DNA is TGTGCCAGCAGTGACTCTCTAGCGGGAATCTACGAGCAGTACTTC.

The chain uses TRBV5-1 and TRBJ2-5; D call uncertain. Germline V gene sequence: CDR1 SGHRS, CDR2 YFSETQ. V was pared by 0 bases and J by 2 bases, with 8 bases between. The CDR3 consists of 14 residues. CDR3 region: CASSLDADQETQYF. In DNA form, the CDR3 reads TGCGCCAGCAGCTTGGATGCAGATCAAGAGACCCAGTACTTC.

The chain combines TRBV12-1 with TRBJ2-3; the table's D call of TRBD2 was not tested on the DNA. TRBV12-1 is shown as a pseudogene. CDR3 size: 21 residues. The CDR3 loop is CASSLTRKTSVLRPSTDTQYF. In DNA form, the CDR3 reads TGTGCCAGCAGCCTAACTAGGAAGACTAGCGTTCTTAGACCTAGCACAGATACGCAGTATTTT.

The CDR3 region has the DNA TGCGCCAGCAGCCCGGGAAGGCAGAGCTCTGGGGCCAACGTCCTGACTTTC. Translation: CASSPGRQSSGANVLTF. This sequence joins TRBV4-1 and TRBJ2-6; TRBD2 is a possible D gene (5 bases). CDR3 length equals 17 residues. V dropped 4 bases and J dropped 0 bases, with 13 bases sitting between them. Germline assignment: CDR1 MGHRA and CDR2 YSYEKL.

CDR3 loop: CASSSGLAGAYEQYF. The CDR3 DNA reads TGTGCCAGCAGCTCAGGACTAGCGGGGGCCTACGAGCAGTACTTC. The J gene is TRBJ2-5, the V gene TRBV7-6, with 13 bases aligning to TRBD2. The J call may not be correct, given that the DNA end is closer to TRBJ2-7. There are 15 residues in the CDR3. Germline V CDR1 and CDR2: SGHVS, FNYEAQ.

The V call is TRBV19, the J call TRBJ2-7; TRBD2 matches at 8 bases. V gave up 5 bases and J gave up 4 bases; unmatched junction bases: 10. The CDR3 spans 15 residues. CDR1 is LNHDA and CDR2 is SQIVND in the germline V gene (reference sequence). CDR3 in DNA: TGTGCCAGTAGTCGGAGGGTAGCGGGACTTTACGAGCAGTACTTC. Translated, it gives CASSRRVAGLYEQYF. The full variable domain, in which reference TRBV19 and TRBJ2-7 provide the parts outside the CDR3, is DGGITQSPKYLFRKEGQNVTLSCEQNLNHDAMYWYRQDPGQGLRLIYYSQIVNDFQKGDIAEGYSVSREKKESFPLTVTSAQKNPTAFYLCASSRRVAGLYEQYFGPGTRLTVT.

The V and J genes are TRBV28 and TRBJ2-1; TRBD1 matches 9 bases. V was clipped by 6 bases and J by 6 bases; unmatched bases: 9. CDR1 MDHEN and CDR2 SYDVKM come from the germline V gene. This CDR3 contains 15 residues. This chain's CDR3 is CASRTGGEIGNEQFF. The DNA of the CDR3 is TGTGCCAGCAGGACAGGGGGTGAGATAGGCAATGAGCAGTTCTTC.